Here is one T cell receptor beta chain with its context. Antigen: not known. An end of the junction differs from the germline gene, which may be a read error. Among the 110 or so subjects of the validation cohort, separate from the approximately 660-subject first cohort, were the donors. This sample was taken from a study of cytomegalovirus exposure and HLA in healthy donors. CDR3 length equals 13 residues. From germline, CDR1 is MNHNS and CDR2 SASEGT. Study-level findings and limits: In vitro work confirmed that a few CMV-associated chains recognize CMV antigens. As was reported, the classifier diagnosed cytomegalovirus status with high specificity and sensitivity.

The table came from immunoSEQ multiplex PCR; TCRdb's copy has only in-frame clones and leaves some out. The sample consists of about 110,000 clones, about 88% of them appearing once. The source material was PBMCs. This TCR was recovered from a young woman in good health and CMV-seropositive. This chain connects TRBV6-1 to TRBJ1-2; D gene unclear. The chain's CDR3 is CASSESARGVGAF. The CDR3 DNA reads as TGTGCCAGCAGTGAATCAGCTCGTGGAGTCGGGGCCTTC.